This paragraph covers one T cell receptor beta chain sequence. The use of previously described methods and listed TCR primers produced the bulk TCR libraries. TCRdb processed the PCR reads anew with MiXCR; each CDR3 protein has one entry. The profile shows about 510,000 distinct CDR3 sequences, roughly 23% of them singletons. V lost 4 bases and J lost 8, with 14 bases in between. The CDR3 consists of 12 residues. Per germline, CDR1 SQVTM and CDR2 ANQGSEA. The sample originates from a study of molecular identifiers for immune sequencing clone quantification. Sample: naive CD8+ T cells from blood, with Jurkat cell RNA spiked in. Subset of the sample: FACS-sorted CD8+CD4-CCR7+CD45RA+ naive T cells. This clonotype was obtained from a human donor in good health. Some libraries in this study had Jurkat cell RNA spiked in. V is TRBV29-1 and J is TRBJ1-2; D unresolved. CDR3 region: CSVVVSPVGYTF. The CDR3 DNA follows: TGCAGCGTTGTAGTCAGCCCAGTGGGCTACACCTTC.